Listed below are T cell receptor beta chains from one sample, sequenced in a study of metastatic and nonmetastatic thyroid tumors. TCRdb re-called the PCR reads through MiXCR. Among tens of thousands of clones listed, over 9.5% were seen once. The source material was blood. Receptors were obtained from a female donor with papillary thyroid cancer or a benign thyroid nodule (not recorded which). Some clones in this sample may be carry-over from other donors' samples. Each CDR3 is given with its conserved first and last residue. D genes are given only for firm matches. Clone size is shown for a subset of rows, as once, few, many or a class of expanded clone.

CDR3 DNA	CDR3 protein	clone size	D gene	V gene	J gene
TGTGCCAGCAGCGCTGACAGCATCTCTGGGGGAAAAGCTTTCTTT	CASSADSISGGKAFF	many	-	TRBV9	TRBJ1-1
TGCGCCAGCAGCTGGAGACAGGCGTACCAAGAGACCCAGTACTTC	CASSWRQAYQETQYF	few	-	TRBV5-1	TRBJ2-5
TGTGCCGCAGGCCCCGGGACAGGGGTATTTGGCTACACCTTC	CAAGPGTGVFGYTF	many	TRBD1	TRBV6-1	TRBJ1-2
TGTGCCAGCAGTTTTATCTTGACAGACACCGGGGAGCTGTTTTTT	CASSFILTDTGELFF	many	-	TRBV27	TRBJ2-2
TGTGCCAGCAGCGTACAGGGGGCCCCTTTCACAGATACGCAGTATTTT	CASSVQGAPFTDTQYF	-	TRBD1	TRBV11-2	TRBJ2-3
TGTGCCAGCAGCAGACCACAACGAGTTACGGGACAGGGAGGTTCCTACGAGCAGTACTTC	CASSRPQRVTGQGGSYEQYF	-	TRBD1	TRBV7-2	TRBJ2-7
TGTGCCAGCAGTTTAGGGGCTAGCGGGAGCGAGCAGTACTTC	CASSLGASGSEQYF	many	TRBD2	TRBV12-3/TRBV12-4	TRBJ2-7
TGTGCCAGCAGCCAGGACAGGCTGAACACCGGGGAGCTGTTTTTT	CASSQDRLNTGELFF	many	TRBD1	TRBV6-2/TRBV6-3	TRBJ2-2
TGTGCCAGCGGGGACAGGGTGCACGAGCAGTACTTC	CASGDRVHEQYF	-	TRBD1	TRBV28	TRBJ2-7
TGTGCCAGCAGTACAAAGGAGACAGATACGCAGTATTTT	CASSTKETDTQYF	many	-	TRBV6-2/TRBV6-3	TRBJ2-3
TGTGCCAGTAGCACCATGACTAGCGGGGGCCCGGGGACCCAGTACTTC	CASSTMTSGGPGTQYF	many	TRBD2	TRBV19	TRBJ2-5
TGTGCCAGCTCACTGTCCACCCTGGGAGAGACCCAGTACTTC	CASSLSTLGETQYF	many	-	TRBV18	TRBJ2-5
TGTGCCAGCAGTGAAGCGAGTTCAGCCTCGAACACTGAAGCTTTCTTT	CASSEASSASNTEAFF	many	-	TRBV2	TRBJ1-1
TGTGCCAGCAGTGAAGGTGTCGAGGGCACAGATACGCAGTATTTT	CASSEGVEGTDTQYF	many	-	TRBV6-1	TRBJ2-3
TGTGCCAGCATGAGTGGAGGTAACCATTCACCCCTCCACTTT	CASMSGGNHSPLHF	-	-	TRBV6-1	TRBJ1-6
TGTGCCAGCGGTTCTACCACCTACGAGCAGTACTTC	CASGSTTYEQYF	many	-	TRBV9	TRBJ2-7
TGTGCCAGCGGTCCCGGGACTAGCGGGCGATATACGCAGTATTTT	CASGPGTSGRYTQYF	many	TRBD2	TRBV27	TRBJ2-3
TGTGCCAGCAGCCCCACCGGAGGTACAGATACGCAGTATTTT	CASSPTGGTDTQYF	many	-	TRBV7-3	TRBJ2-3
TGTGCCAGCGCCGAGGCCGGGGAGCTGTTTTTT	CASAEAGELFF	many	-	TRBV7-9	TRBJ2-2
TGCAGTGCTGCCCTTTCAAGACAGGGACCCTACGAGCAGTACTTC	CSAALSRQGPYEQYF	many	TRBD1	TRBV20-1	TRBJ2-7